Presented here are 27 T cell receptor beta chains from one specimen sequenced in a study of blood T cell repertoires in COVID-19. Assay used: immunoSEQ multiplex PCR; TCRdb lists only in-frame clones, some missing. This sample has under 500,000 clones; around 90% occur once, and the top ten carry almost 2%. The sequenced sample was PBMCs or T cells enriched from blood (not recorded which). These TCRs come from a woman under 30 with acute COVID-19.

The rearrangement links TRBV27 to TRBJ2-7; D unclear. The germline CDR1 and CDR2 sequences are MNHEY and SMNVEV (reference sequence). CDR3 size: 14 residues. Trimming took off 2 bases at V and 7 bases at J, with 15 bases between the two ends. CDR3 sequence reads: CASSLQPIPREQYF. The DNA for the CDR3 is TGTGCCAGCAGTTTACAGCCCATTCCTAGGGAGCAGTACTTC.

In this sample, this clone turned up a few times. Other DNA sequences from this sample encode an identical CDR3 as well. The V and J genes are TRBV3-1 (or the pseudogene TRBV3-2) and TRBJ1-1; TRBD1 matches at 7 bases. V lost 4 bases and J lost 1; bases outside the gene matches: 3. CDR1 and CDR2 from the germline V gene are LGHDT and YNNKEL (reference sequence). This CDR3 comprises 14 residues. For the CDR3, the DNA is TGTGCCAGCAGCCCCCGGGACAGGAACACTGAAGCTTTCTTT. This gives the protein CASSPRDRNTEAFF.

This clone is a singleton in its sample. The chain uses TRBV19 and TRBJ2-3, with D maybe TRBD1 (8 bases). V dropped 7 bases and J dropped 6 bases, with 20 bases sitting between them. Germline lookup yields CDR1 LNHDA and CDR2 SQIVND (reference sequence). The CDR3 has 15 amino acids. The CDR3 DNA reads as TGTGCCAGTACCCCCAGGACAGGGAGGGAGGATACGCAGTATTTT. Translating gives CASTPRTGREDTQYF.

CDR3 loop: CASSPTVSGTDTQYF. Here the CDR3 DNA reads TGTGCCAGCAGCCCCACTGTTAGTGGCACAGATACGCAGTATTTT. This chain links TRBV7-3 with TRBJ2-3; the D is unclear. Germline CDR1 and CDR2: SGHTA and FQGTGA. V gave up 5 bases and J gave up 1 base, with 13 bases separating them. CDR3 size: 15 residues.

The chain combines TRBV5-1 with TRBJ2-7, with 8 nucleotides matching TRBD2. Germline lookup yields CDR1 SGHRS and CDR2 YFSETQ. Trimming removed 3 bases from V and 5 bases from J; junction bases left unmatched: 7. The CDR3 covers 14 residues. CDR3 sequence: CASSSSGLDHEQYF. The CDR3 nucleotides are TGCGCCAGCAGCTCGTCGGGACTAGACCACGAGCAGTACTTC.

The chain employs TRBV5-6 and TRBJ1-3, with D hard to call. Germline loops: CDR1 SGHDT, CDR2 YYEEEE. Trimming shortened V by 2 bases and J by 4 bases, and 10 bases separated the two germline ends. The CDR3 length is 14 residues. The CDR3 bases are TGTGCCAGCAGCTTAGCGAAAACCGGAAACACCATATATTTT. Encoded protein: CASSLAKTGNTIYF.

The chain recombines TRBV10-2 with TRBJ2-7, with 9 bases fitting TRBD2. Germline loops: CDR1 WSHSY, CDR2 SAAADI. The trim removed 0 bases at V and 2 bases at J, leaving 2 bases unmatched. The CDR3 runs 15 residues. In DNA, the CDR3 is TGCGCCAGCAGTGAGTCGACTAGCGGCCCCTACGAGCAGTACTTC. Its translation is CASSESTSGPYEQYF.

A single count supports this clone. CDR3 bases: TGTGCCAGCAGCCAAGATCTGGGGGAGGTCTCGAACACTGAAGCTTTCTTT. It is translated as CASSQDLGEVSNTEAFF. This rearrangement joins TRBV14 to TRBJ1-1; possible D gene TRBD1, 5 bases. Germline V gene data show CDR1 as SGHDN and CDR2 as FVKESK. The CDR3 contains 17 residues. Trimming shortened V by 0 bases and J by 1 base, and 15 bases separated the two germline ends.

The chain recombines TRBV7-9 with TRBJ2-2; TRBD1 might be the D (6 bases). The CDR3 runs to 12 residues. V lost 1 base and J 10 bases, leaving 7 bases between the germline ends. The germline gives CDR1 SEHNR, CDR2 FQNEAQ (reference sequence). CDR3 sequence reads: CASSLEGQELFF. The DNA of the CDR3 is TGTGCCAGCAGCTTAGAGGGACAGGAGCTGTTTTTT.

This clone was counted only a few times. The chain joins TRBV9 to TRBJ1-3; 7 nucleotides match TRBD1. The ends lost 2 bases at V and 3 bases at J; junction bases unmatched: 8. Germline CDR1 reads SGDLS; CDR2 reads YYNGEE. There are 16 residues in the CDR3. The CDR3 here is CASSVEGAPYGNTIYF. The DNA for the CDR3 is TGTGCCAGCAGCGTGGAGGGGGCGCCCTATGGAAACACCATATATTTT.

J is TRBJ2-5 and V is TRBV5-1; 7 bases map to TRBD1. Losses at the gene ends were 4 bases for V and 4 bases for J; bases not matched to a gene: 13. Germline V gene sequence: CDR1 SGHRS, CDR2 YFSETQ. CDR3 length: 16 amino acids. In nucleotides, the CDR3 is TGCGCCAGCAGCCCCCCCCGACAGGGTGTGGGAGAGACCCAGTACTTC. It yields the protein CASSPPRQGVGETQYF.

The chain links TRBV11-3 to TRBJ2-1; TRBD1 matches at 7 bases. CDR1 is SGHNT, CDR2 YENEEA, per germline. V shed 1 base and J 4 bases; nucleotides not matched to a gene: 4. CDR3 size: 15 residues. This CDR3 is CASSLAGTDYNEQFF. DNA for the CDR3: TGTGCCAGCAGCTTAGCCGGGACAGATTACAATGAGCAGTTCTTC.

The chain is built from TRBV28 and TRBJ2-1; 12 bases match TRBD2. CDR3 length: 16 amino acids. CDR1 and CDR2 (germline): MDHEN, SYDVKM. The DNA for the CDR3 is TGTACTACTGGGACTAGCGGGCTACAAGGGCCAGGTGAGCAGTTCTTC. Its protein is CTTGTSGLQGPGEQFF. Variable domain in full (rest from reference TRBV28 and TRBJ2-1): DVKVTQSSRYLVKRTGEKVFLECVQDMDHENMFWYRQDPGLGLRLIYFSYDVKMKEKGDIPEGYSVSREKKERFSLILESASTNQTSMYLCTTGTSGLQGPGEQFFGPGTRLTVL.

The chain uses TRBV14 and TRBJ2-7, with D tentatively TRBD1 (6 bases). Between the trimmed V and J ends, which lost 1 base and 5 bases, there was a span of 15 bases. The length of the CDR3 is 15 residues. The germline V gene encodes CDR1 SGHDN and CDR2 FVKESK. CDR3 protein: CASSQVPGEPHEQYF. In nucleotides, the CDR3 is TGTGCCAGCAGCCAAGTACCAGGGGAACCGCACGAGCAGTACTTC.

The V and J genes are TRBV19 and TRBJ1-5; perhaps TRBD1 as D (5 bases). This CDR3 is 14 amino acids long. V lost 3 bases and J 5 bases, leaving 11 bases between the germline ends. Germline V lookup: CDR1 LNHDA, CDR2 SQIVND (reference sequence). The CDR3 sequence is CASSILGVHQPQHF. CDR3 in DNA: TGTGCCAGTAGTATCTTAGGGGTCCATCAGCCCCAGCATTTT.

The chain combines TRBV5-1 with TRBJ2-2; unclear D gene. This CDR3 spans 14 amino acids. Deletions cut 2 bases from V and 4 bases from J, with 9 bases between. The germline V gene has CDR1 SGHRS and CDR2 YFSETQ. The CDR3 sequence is CASSLLASTGELFF. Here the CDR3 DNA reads TGCGCCAGCAGCTTACTTGCGTCCACCGGGGAGCTGTTTTTT.

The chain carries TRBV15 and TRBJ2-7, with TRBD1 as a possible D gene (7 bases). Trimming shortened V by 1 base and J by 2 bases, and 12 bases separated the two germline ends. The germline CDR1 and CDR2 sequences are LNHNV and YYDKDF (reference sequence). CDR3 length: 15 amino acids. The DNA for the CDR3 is TGTGCCACCAGCAGAGGGGGAGGACAGGCCTACGAGCAGTACTTC. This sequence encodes CATSRGGGQAYEQYF.

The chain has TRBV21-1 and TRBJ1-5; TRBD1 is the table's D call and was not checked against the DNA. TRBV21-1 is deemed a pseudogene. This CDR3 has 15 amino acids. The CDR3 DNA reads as TGTGCCAGCAGCAAAGGTCAGTATAGCAATCAGCCCCAGCATTTT. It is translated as CASSKGQYSNQPQHF.

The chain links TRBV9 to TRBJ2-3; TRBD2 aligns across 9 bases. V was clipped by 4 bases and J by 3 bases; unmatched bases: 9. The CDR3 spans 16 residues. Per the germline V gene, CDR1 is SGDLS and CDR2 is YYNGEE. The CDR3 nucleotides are TGTGCCAGCAGCCTCCGAAGTAGCGGGGGAACAGATACGCAGTATTTT. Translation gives CASSLRSSGGTDTQYF.

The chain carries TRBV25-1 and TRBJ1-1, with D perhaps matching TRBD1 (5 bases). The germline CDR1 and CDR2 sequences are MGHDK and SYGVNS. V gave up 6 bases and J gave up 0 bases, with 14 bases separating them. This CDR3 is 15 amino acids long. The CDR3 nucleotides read TGTGCCAGCAGGGAAACAGGTTATATGAACACTGAAGCTTTCTTT. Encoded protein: CASRETGYMNTEAFF.

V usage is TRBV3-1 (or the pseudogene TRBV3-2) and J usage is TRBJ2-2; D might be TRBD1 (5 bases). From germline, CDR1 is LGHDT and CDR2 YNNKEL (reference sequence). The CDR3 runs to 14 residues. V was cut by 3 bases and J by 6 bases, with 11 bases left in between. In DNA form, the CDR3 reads TGTGCCAGCAGCCAGCAGGGTGGTCCCGGGGAGCTGTTTTTT. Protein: CASSQQGGPGELFF.

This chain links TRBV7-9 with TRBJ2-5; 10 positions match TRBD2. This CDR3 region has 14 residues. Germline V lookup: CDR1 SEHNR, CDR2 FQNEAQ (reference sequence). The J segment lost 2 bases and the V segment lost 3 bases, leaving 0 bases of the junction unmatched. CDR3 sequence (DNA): TGTGCCAGCAGCTTTAGCGGGGGGCAAGAGACCCAGTACTTC. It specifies CASSFSGGQETQYF.

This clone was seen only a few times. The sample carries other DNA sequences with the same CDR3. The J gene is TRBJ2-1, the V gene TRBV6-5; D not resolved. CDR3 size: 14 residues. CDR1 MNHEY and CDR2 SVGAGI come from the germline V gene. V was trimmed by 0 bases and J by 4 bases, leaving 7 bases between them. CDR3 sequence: CASSYSSRYNEQFF. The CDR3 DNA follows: TGTGCCAGCAGTTACTCCTCTAGGTACAATGAGCAGTTCTTC.

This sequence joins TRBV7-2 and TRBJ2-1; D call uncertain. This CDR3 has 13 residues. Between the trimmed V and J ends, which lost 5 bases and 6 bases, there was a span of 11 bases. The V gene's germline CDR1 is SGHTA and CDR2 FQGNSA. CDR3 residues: CASSRAQANEQFF. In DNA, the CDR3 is TGTGCCAGCAGCCGCGCTCAGGCCAATGAGCAGTTCTTC.

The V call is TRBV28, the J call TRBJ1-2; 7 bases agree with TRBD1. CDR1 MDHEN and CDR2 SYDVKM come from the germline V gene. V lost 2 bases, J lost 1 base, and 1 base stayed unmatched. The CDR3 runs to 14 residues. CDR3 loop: CASSLTGVNYGYTF. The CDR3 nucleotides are TGTGCCAGCAGTTTAACAGGGGTTAACTATGGCTACACCTTC.

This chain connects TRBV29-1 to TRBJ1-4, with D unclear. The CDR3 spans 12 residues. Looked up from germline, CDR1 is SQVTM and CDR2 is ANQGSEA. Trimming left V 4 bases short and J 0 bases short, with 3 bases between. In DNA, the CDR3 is TGCAGCGTTGCCGCAACTAATGAAAAACTGTTTTTT. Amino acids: CSVAATNEKLFF.

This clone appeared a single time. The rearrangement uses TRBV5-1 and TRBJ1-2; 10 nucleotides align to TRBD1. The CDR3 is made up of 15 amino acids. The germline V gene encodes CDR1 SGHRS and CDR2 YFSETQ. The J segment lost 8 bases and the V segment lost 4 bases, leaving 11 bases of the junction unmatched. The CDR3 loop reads CASSPGAGQGFGYTF. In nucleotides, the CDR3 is TGCGCCAGCAGCCCCGGGGCGGGACAGGGGTTCGGCTACACCTTC.